This T cell receptor beta chain was retrieved from a study of blood T cell repertoires in COVID-19. Study information: Samples representing acute and convalescent COVID-19 were sourced from the United States, Italy and Spain.

The assay was immunoSEQ multiplex PCR, and TCRdb's table has in-frame clones only and misses some. The table includes 140,000 to 150,000 clones, 70% to 90% detected once. Germline CDR1 and CDR2: SEHNR and FQNEAQ (reference sequence). V lost 6 bases to trimming and J lost 4 bases, with 15 bases between them. The CDR3 consists of 14 residues. This chain uses TRBV7-9 with TRBJ1-2; D is unresolved. The specimen was peripheral blood. The origin of this receptor is a man between 65 and 85 years old with acute or convalescent COVID-19. The CDR3: CASSSEAAGYGYTF. The CDR3 region has the DNA TGTGCCAGCAGTTCCGAGGCCGCGGGCTATGGCTACACCTTC.